This passage covers 16 T cell receptor beta chains from one sample sequenced in a study of regulatory T cells in long-lasting Graves disease. The time point denotes: newly diagnosed GD, antithyroid drugs for less than 3 months. Making the TCR library involved RNA that had been extracted from PBMCs. Combining iRepertoire HTBI primers with Arm-PCR of CDR3 regions, the authors built TCR beta libraries. TCRdb re-called the multiplex PCR reads through MiXCR, storing one row per CDR3 protein. There are a few hundred thousand distinct CDR3 sequences in the sample; around 15% occur only once, and around 20% lies in the top ten. These data are also associated with another study on T cells in Graves' hyperthyroidism and ophthalmopathy.

The material sequenced was peripheral blood mononuclear cells (PBMCs), taken at new diagnosis, from a patient treated with antithyroid drugs. The origin of the receptors is a woman under 30 with Graves disease.

This chain links TRBV6-1 with TRBJ2-7; TRBD2 matches at 12 bases. Germline-derived CDR1 and CDR2 are MNHNS and SASEGT. The CDR3 is 15 residues long. V shed 6 bases, J shed 1 base, and the junction held 4 bases outside the gene matches. The CDR3 is CASRPSGGGSYEQYF. Here the CDR3 DNA reads TGTGCCAGCAGACCTAGCGGGGGGGGATCCTACGAGCAGTACTTC.

This clonotype was counted many times. The chain uses TRBV7-2 and TRBJ2-3; D is unresolved. Germline CDR1 reads SGHTA; CDR2 reads FQGNSA. CDR3 length: 15 amino acids. V was trimmed by 2 bases and J by 2 bases, leaving 11 bases between them. Here the CDR3 DNA reads TGTGCCAGCAGCTTATCTTTCCTGACCACAGATACGCAGTATTTT. It translates to CASSLSFLTTDTQYF.

This clonotype was seen a handful of times. The chain recombines TRBV6-2 or TRBV6-3 with TRBJ2-6; D perhaps matches TRBD2 (5 bases). V gave up 0 bases and J gave up 7 bases, with 7 bases separating them. The length of the CDR3 is 14 residues. The germline CDR1 and CDR2 sequences are MNHEY and SVGEGT. As DNA, the CDR3 is TGTGCCAGCAGTTACTCGAGGGTCGCCAACGTCCTGACTTTC. Protein: CASSYSRVANVLTF.

V and J are TRBV5-1 and TRBJ2-2, with no clear D. Trimming shortened V by 1 base and J by 3 bases, and 7 bases separated the two germline ends. CDR3 length equals 14 residues. Germline V gene data show CDR1 as SGHRS and CDR2 as YFSETQ. The DNA for the CDR3 is TGCGCCAGCAGCTTGCCAACAGACACCGGGGAGCTGTTTTTT. This translates into CASSLPTDTGELFF.

This clonotype came up a few times. This chain links TRBV4-1 with TRBJ1-1; D possibly corresponds to TRBD1 (6 bases). Looked up from germline, CDR1 is MGHRA and CDR2 is YSYEKL. With 0 bases removed from V and 4 bases from J, the gap between germline ends came to 12 bases. The CDR3 length is 15 residues. CDR3 in DNA: TGCGCCAGCAGCCAAGAGCGGTTACAGGGCACTGAAGCTTTCTTT. It specifies CASSQERLQGTEAFF.

This clonotype has at least ten counts. The chain recombines TRBV2 with TRBJ2-7; possibly TRBD1 for D (5 bases). There are 14 residues in the CDR3. V shed 8 bases and J shed 1 base, with 15 bases lying between them. CDR1 is SNHLY and CDR2 is FYNNEI in the germline V gene. This chain's CDR3 is CASVKGDGSYEQYF. The CDR3 DNA reads TGTGCCAGCGTAAAAGGGGATGGGTCCTACGAGCAGTACTTC.

This clonotype was counted ten times or more. The chain couples TRBV12-3 or TRBV12-4 to TRBJ2-1; 13 bases align to TRBD2. There are 16 residues in the CDR3. V was clipped by 6 bases and J by 8 bases; unmatched bases: 10. The CDR3 DNA sequence: TGTGCCAGCAGACTAGCGGGGGGGCTGAATTTCCATGAGCAGTTCTTC. As protein: CASRLAGGLNFHEQFF.

This clonotype was counted ten times or more. The V call is TRBV30, the J call TRBJ2-3, with D perhaps matching TRBD2 (7 bases). The ends were cut back, 3 bases at V and 2 bases at J, with 18 bases in the middle. The CDR3 runs to 16 residues. Germline CDR1 reads GTSNPN; CDR2 reads SVGIG (reference sequence). The CDR3 nucleotides read TGTGCCTGGAGGGGGGGGCGGCCCCTTTACACAGATACGCAGTATTTT. It specifies CAWRGGRPLYTDTQYF.

For this clonotype: This may be a read error: a much more frequent sequence differs by one nucleotide. The chain combines TRBV7-2 with TRBJ2-6, with D possibly matching TRBD2 (6 bases). Trimming cost V 1 base and J 0 bases, with 10 bases left between them. Germline V CDR1 and CDR2: SGHTA, FQGNSA. This CDR3 is built from 17 residues. The CDR3 region has the DNA TGTGCCAGCAGCTTAGAAGGGACTGCCTCTGGGGCCAACGTCCTGACTTTC. Its translation is CASSLEGTASGANVLTF.

This clonotype was counted at least ten times. The gene calls are TRBV3-1 and TRBJ2-7; D unclear. Germline lookup yields CDR1 LGHDT and CDR2 YNNKEL (reference sequence). V shed 0 bases and J shed 0 bases, with 6 bases lying between them. CDR3 length: 14 residues. The CDR3 DNA reads as TGTGCCAGCAGCCAAGAATCCGACTCCTACGAGCAGTACTTC. Residues: CASSQESDSYEQYF.

This clonotype was found a few times. This sequence joins TRBV25-1 and TRBJ2-7, with 10 positions matching TRBD2. Trimming took 6 bases from V and 9 from J; bases not matched to a gene: 20. Germline-derived CDR1 and CDR2 are MGHDK and SYGVNS. The CDR3 consists of 17 residues. The CDR3 spells CASSPTFGTSAVWGQYF. CDR3 nucleotides: TGTGCCAGCAGCCCAACCTTTGGGACTAGCGCGGTCTGGGGGCAGTACTTC.

This clonotype occurred many times. The chain combines TRBV7-8 with TRBJ2-7; a weak D match, TRBD1 (6 bases). The CDR3 has 13 residues. Germline lookup yields CDR1 SGHVS and CDR2 FQNEAQ. V lost 7 bases and J 0 bases, leaving 10 bases between the germline ends. CDR3 residues: CASMHRVSYEQYF. CDR3 nucleotide sequence: TGTGCCAGCATGCACAGGGTCTCCTACGAGCAGTACTTC.

The table lists this clonotype with many counts. This chain uses TRBV20-1 with TRBJ2-7, with D maybe TRBD1 (6 bases). The CDR3 covers 15 residues. V was pared by 5 bases and J by 2 bases, with 19 bases between. The germline CDR1 and CDR2 sequences are DFQATT and SNEGSKA (reference sequence). The CDR3 nucleotides read TGCAGTGCTTTACCCGACTTGACAGGAACCTACGAGCAGTACTTC. Its protein is CSALPDLTGTYEQYF.

This clonotype has ten or more counts. The CDR3 nucleotides read TGCAGCGTTGAAGTGGGGGCAGGTGAGCAGTTCTTC. Amino acids: CSVEVGAGEQFF. V usage is TRBV29-1 and J usage is TRBJ2-1; perhaps TRBD1 as D (6 bases). The CDR3 covers 12 residues. V gave up 1 base and J gave up 9 bases, with 10 bases separating them. Per germline, CDR1 SQVTM and CDR2 ANQGSEA.

Points on this clonotype: Germline and junction disagree at one end, which may indicate a read error. The chain recombines TRBV6-2 or TRBV6-3 with TRBJ2-7, with D possibly being TRBD2 (5 bases). Germline CDR1 MNHEY, CDR2 SVGEGT. The CDR3 runs 15 residues. The CDR3 nucleotides read TGTGCCCGCAGTCTCGGGGTTGATAGCTCCTACGAGCAGTACTTC. Protein: CARSLGVDSSYEQYF.

The table lists this clonotype with many counts. The chain has TRBV28 and TRBJ2-3; D perhaps matches TRBD2 (6 bases). The length of the CDR3 is 15 residues. Deletions cut 6 bases from V and 2 bases from J, with 15 bases between. In germline, CDR1 is MDHEN, CDR2 SYDVKM. The DNA of the CDR3 is TGTGCCAGCAGCCGTCTAGGGCGGGACACAGATACGCAGTATTTT. This sequence encodes CASSRLGRDTDTQYF.